The rows below give T cell receptor beta chains drawn from one sample of a study of metastatic and nonmetastatic thyroid tumors. Using MiXCR, TCRdb reanalyzed the PCR reads. The sample has about 4,400 clones, 35% seen once. The sample taken for sequencing was adjacent normal tissue. Every receptor here comes from a male donor with papillary thyroid cancer or a benign thyroid nodule (not recorded which). Some clones in this sample may be carry-over from other donors' samples. Each CDR3 is given with its conserved first and last residue. A D gene is named only where the DNA matches it firmly. A row's size may be missing; if present it is once, few, many or a size class.

TGTGCCAGCAGCTTACGACAAGGGCCAGTGAGTGAAGCTTTCTTT,CASSLRQGPVSEAFF,medium-sized,NA,TRBJ1-1,TRBV7-3
TGTGCCAGTAGAGGGACAACACTCCACTTT,CASRGTTLHF,NA,NA,TRBJ1-6,TRBV19
TGCGCCAGCAGCTTGCTGGCTAGCGGCACCAATGAGCAGTTCTTC,CASSLLASGTNEQFF,NA,TRBD2,TRBJ2-1,TRBV5-1
TGTGCCAGCAGTTCATTCTATGGAAACACCATATATTTT,CASSSFYGNTIYF,few,NA,TRBJ1-3,TRBV27
TGTGCCAGCTCAAAGGGGGAGCCCGGGGAGCTGTTTTTT,CASSKGEPGELFF,NA,NA,TRBJ2-2,TRBV9
TGTGCCAGCAGCTTAACGGGGGGAGGGACAGGGGTTAGCGAGCAGTACTTC,CASSLTGGGTGVSEQYF,NA,TRBD1,TRBJ2-7,TRBV7-2
TGTGCCAGCAGCTTGAAGGAATCCGGGGAGCTGTTTTTT,CASSLKESGELFF,medium-sized,NA,TRBJ2-2,TRBV7-3
TGCAGTGCTAGAGGGACAAGTAATTCACCCCTCCACTTT,CSARGTSNSPLHF,once,NA,TRBJ1-6,TRBV20-1
TGTGCCAGCAGCGCTCCCCGGACCTCTAACTATGGCTACACCTTC,CASSAPRTSNYGYTF,NA,NA,TRBJ1-2,TRBV5-5
TGTGCCTGCAGCATCCGCCAGGGGGATCGTGGCTACACCTTC,CACSIRQGDRGYTF,NA,TRBD1,TRBJ1-2,TRBV28
TGTGCCAGCAGTGAACCGCAGTCACTCTCCTACGAGCAGTACTTC,CASSEPQSLSYEQYF,NA,NA,TRBJ2-7,TRBV6-1
TGTGCCAGCAGTGAAGCGACTGAAGCTTTCTTT,CASSEATEAFF,few,NA,TRBJ1-1,TRBV6-1
TGTGCCATCAGTGAGGACAGGGGCCTACACACTGAAGCTTTCTTT,CAISEDRGLHTEAFF,NA,TRBD1,TRBJ1-1,TRBV10-3
TGTGCCAGCAGGGTCGGGGGGGACAACAATGAGCAGTTCTTC,CASRVGGDNNEQFF,NA,TRBD2,TRBJ2-1,TRBV7-2
TGTGCCTTCTTACTAGGGGCCTCCTACGAGCAGTACTTC,CAFLLGASYEQYF,few,NA,TRBJ2-7,TRBV6-4
TGTGCCAGCCGACAGGGATCCTACGAGCAGTACTTC,CASRQGSYEQYF,NA,TRBD1,TRBJ2-7,TRBV13